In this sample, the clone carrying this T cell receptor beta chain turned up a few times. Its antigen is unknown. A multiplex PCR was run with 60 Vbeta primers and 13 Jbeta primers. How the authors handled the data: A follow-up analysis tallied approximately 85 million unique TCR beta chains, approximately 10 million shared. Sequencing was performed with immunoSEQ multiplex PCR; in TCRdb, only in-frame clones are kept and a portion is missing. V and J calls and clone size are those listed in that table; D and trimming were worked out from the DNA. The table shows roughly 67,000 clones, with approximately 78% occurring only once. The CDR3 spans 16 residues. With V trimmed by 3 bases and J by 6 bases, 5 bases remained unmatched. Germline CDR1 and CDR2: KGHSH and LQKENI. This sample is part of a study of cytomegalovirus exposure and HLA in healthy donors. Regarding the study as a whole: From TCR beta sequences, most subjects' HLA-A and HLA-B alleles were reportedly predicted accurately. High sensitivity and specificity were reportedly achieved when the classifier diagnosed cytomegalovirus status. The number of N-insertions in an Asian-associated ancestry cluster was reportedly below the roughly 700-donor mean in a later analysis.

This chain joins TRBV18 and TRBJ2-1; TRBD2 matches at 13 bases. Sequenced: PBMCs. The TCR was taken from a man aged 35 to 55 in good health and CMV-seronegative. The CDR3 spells CASSPLLAGGPNEQFF. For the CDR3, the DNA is TGTGCCAGCTCACCTCTACTAGCGGGAGGGCCCAATGAGCAGTTCTTC.